This TCR beta chain was captured in a study of T cells in Graves' hyperthyroidism and ophthalmopathy. RNA transcripts yielded amplified TCR beta CDR3 regions. The HTBI set primed first-round TCR CDR3 RT-PCR. MiXCR, run by TCRdb on the multiplex PCR reads, gives a single entry per CDR3 protein. The sample holds some 720,000 distinct CDR3 sequences, about a sixth seen once. Investigators excluded patients with uncontrolled infection, other autoimmune disease, pregnancy or lactation. The CDR3 is made up of 15 amino acids. V lost 7 bases and J 8 bases, leaving 22 bases between the germline ends. Germline CDR1 MNHEY, CDR2 SMNVEV (reference sequence).

The clonotype originates from a man younger than 35 with Graves' hyperthyroidism. The chain carries TRBV27 and TRBJ2-3; either TRBD1 or TRBD2 may supply D (5 bases each). Sequenced material: blood. This CDR3 reads CASNNRGPNRVTQYF. DNA of the CDR3: TGTGCCAGCAATAATCGGGGACCCAACCGGGTTACGCAGTATTTT.